These T cell receptor beta chains were read from a single sample in a study of shared clonotypes between healthy human individuals. Here immunoSEQ multiplex PCR was the method, and the copy in TCRdb shows in-frame clones only, minus some. The sample has some 2,500,000 clones, 85% to 95% seen once. The sequenced sample consisted of naive CD4+ T cells from PBMCs. The receptors here all came from a man younger than 35 in good health. Some clones in this sample may be carry-over from other donors' samples. Both conserved end residues are part of each CDR3. D genes are given only for firm matches. Clone size is shown for a subset of rows, as once, few, many or a class of expanded clone.

J,V,size,D,CDR3,DNA
TRBJ1-2,TRBV4-2,-,TRBD1,CASSRDSGYTF,TGTGCCAGCAGCCGGGACAGCGGCTACACCTTC
TRBJ1-2,TRBV4-3,few,-,CASSQRDYGYTF,TGCGCCAGCAGCCAGAGGGACTATGGCTACACCTTC
TRBJ1-4,TRBV9,-,TRBD1,CASSVQGTGNEKLFF,TGTGCCAGCAGCGTACAGGGGACAGGGAACGAAAAACTGTTTTTT
TRBJ2-5,TRBV15,-,-,CATSRDLNRPGETQYF,TGTGCCACCAGCAGAGATCTGAACCGCCCGGGCGAGACCCAGTACTTC
TRBJ2-1,TRBV7-3,-,TRBD2,CASSDSGSVRLNEQFF,TGTGCCAGCAGCGATAGCGGGAGCGTTCGGTTGAATGAGCAGTTCTTC
TRBJ2-3,TRBV7-9,-,-,CASSAFTDTQYF,TGTGCCAGCAGCGCGTTTACAGATACGCAGTATTTT
TRBJ1-1,TRBV7-2,-,-,CASSLVRGITEAFF,TGTGCCAGCAGCTTAGTGAGGGGGATCACTGAAGCTTTCTTT
TRBJ2-7,TRBV5-4,-,-,CASSSRDGTYEQYF,TGTGCCAGCAGCTCGCGGGACGGAACCTACGAGCAGTACTTC
TRBJ2-5,TRBV7-3,-,TRBD1,CASSLIGQGQGETQYF,TGTGCCAGCAGCTTAATCGGACAGGGGCAGGGAGAGACCCAGTACTTC
TRBJ1-5,TRBV7-2,-,-,CASSLGFRGQPQHF,TGTGCCAGCAGCTTAGGGTTCAGGGGCCAGCCCCAGCATTTT
TRBJ1-1,TRBV6-6,-,-,CASSYSFGPMNTEAFF,TGTGCCAGCAGTTACTCGTTCGGACCCATGAACACTGAAGCTTTCTTT